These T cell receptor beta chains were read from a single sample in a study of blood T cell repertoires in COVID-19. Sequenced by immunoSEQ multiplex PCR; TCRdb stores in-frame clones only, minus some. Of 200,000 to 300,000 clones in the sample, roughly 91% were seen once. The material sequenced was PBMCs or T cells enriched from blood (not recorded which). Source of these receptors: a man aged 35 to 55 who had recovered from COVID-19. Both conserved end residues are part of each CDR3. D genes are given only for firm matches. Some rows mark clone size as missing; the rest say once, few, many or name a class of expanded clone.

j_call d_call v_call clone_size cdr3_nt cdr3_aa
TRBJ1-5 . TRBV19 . TGTGCCAGTAGGCCCCCGGGTCGAAGCAGGGGCAATCAGCCCCAGCATTTT CASRPPGRSRGNQPQHF
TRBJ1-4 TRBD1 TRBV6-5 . TGTGCCAGCGGGGGGACAGGGCCTAATGAAAAACTGTTTTTT CASGGTGPNEKLFF
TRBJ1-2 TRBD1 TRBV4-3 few TGCGCCAGCAGCCACGGACAGGGCAACGGCTACACCTTC CASSHGQGNGYTF
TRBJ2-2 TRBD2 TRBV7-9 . TGTGCCAGCAGCCCCGGGACTAGCGGGGCCGGGGAGCTGTTTTTT CASSPGTSGAGELFF
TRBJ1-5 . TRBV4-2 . TGTGCCAGCAGCCAAGATACGGGGTGGGGACAGCCCCAGCATTTT CASSQDTGWGQPQHF
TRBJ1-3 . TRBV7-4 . TGTGCCAGCAGGATGATTATAAGAGGGAACACCATATATTTT CASRMIIRGNTIYF
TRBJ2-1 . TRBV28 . TGTGCCAGCAGTTTACCGGACTTAATCAATGAGCAGTTCTTC CASSLPDLINEQFF
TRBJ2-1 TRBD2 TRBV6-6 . TGTGCCACGATGGGTAGCGGGGCGTACAATGAGCAGTTCTTC CATMGSGAYNEQFF
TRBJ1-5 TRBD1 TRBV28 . TGTGCCAGCATAGCGGCAGGGGGCGGGAGTCAGCCCCAGCATTTT CASIAAGGGSQPQHF
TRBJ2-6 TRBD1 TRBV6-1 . TGTGCCAGCAGTGATGGACAGGGGGCCTTTATCTCTGGGGCCAACGTCCTGACTTTC CASSDGQGAFISGANVLTF
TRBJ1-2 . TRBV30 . TGTGCCTGGAGGGGGAGGACCCCTAAGGCGAGGCGCGGCTATGGCTACACCTTC CAWRGRTPKARRGYGYTF
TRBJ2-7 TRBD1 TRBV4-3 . TGCGCCAGCAGCCAAGGCCGGGACAGTACCTACGAGCAGTACTTC CASSQGRDSTYEQYF
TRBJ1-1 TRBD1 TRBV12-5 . TGTGCTAGTGGTGCCCGACAGGGTACTGAAGCTTTCTTT CASGARQGTEAFF
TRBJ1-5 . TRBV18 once TGTGCCAGCTCACCTACTCCTTTCGAACAGCCCCAGCATTTT CASSPTPFEQPQHF
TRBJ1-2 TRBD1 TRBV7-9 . TGTGCCAGCAGCTCGGCCGGACAGGACTATGGCTACACCTTC CASSSAGQDYGYTF
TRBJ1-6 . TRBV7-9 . TGTGCCAGCAGCTTACCGATCGGGAGCTCCTATAATTCACCCCTCCACTTT CASSLPIGSSYNSPLHF
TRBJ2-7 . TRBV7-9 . TGTGCCAGCAGCAGAGGCGGCCCGCCCCTCGAGCAGTACTTC CASSRGGPPLEQYF
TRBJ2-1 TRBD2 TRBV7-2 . TGTGCCAGCAGCTTAGCGACTCGACTAGCGGGAGCTTGGAATGAGCAGTTCTTC CASSLATRLAGAWNEQFF
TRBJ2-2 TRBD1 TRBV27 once TGTGCCAGCAGCCACGGACAGGGGACGAACACCGGGGAGCTGTTTTTT CASSHGQGTNTGELFF
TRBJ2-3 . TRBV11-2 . TGTGCCAGCAGCATGCGAGGCGCTAGCACAGATACGCAGTATTTT CASSMRGASTDTQYF
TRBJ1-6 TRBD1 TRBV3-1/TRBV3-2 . TGTGCCAGCAGCAATACGGACAGGGCTTCACCCCTCCACTTT CASSNTDRASPLHF
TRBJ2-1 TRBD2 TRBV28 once TGTGCCAGCACCCCAGGGGCTAGCGGGAGCCATGAGCAGTTCTTC CASTPGASGSHEQFF
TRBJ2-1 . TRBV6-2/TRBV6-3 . TGTGCCAGCAGTTATATCTCGTCTCTTGAGCAGTTCTTC CASSYISSLEQFF
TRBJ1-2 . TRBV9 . TGTGCCAGCAGCGTAGAAGGCCGGGGAGGGAGCGATGGCTACACCTTC CASSVEGRGGSDGYTF
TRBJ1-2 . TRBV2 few TGTGCCAGCAGTGAATTCGGGTTGTACGGTGGCTACACCTTC CASSEFGLYGGYTF
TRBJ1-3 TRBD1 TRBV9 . TGTGCCAGCAGCGGGACAGGGGGCGTCACCATATATTTT CASSGTGGVTIYF
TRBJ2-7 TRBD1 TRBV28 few TGTGCCAGCAGATCGGGACAGGGTATCTCCTACGAGCAGTACTTC CASRSGQGISYEQYF
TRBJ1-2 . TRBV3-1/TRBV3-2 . TGTGCCAGCAGCCAAGATCTGTTAGGGCGGCGGGCTAACTATGGCTACACCTTC CASSQDLLGRRANYGYTF
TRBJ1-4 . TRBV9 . TGTGCCAGCAGCGTAGGCGAAAGGGGAACTAATGAAAAACTGTTTTTT CASSVGERGTNEKLFF
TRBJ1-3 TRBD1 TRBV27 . TGTGCCAGCTCATACAGGGGGCTTCAATCGAACACCATATATTTT CASSYRGLQSNTIYF
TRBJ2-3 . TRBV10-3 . TGTGCCATCAGTGAAAGAGTTCCTACTAGCACAGATACGCAGTATTTT CAISERVPTSTDTQYF
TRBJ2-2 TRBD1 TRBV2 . TGTGCCAGCAGGGCCGGGACAGGGGGCACCGGGGAGCTGTTTTTT CASRAGTGGTGELFF
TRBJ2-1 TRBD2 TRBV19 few TGTGCCAGTAGTAAAACTACGGGAGACCCGGGGGGTGAGCAGTTCTTC CASSKTTGDPGGEQFF
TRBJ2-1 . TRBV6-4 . TGTGCCAGCAGTGAGGGTCAGCGACAGAGCAATGAGCAGTTCTTC CASSEGQRQSNEQFF
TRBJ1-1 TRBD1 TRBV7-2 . TGTGCCAGCAGCCTAACAGGGGATCAAAACACTGAAGCTTTCTTT CASSLTGDQNTEAFF
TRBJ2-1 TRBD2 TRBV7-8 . TGTGCCAGCAGCTTAGGGATCGGGGGGAGCTCCTACAATGAGCAGTTCTTC CASSLGIGGSSYNEQFF
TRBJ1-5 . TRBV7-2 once TGTGCCAGCACCCCCTTCTCGGGTGTAGGTCAGCCCCAGCATTTT CASTPFSGVGQPQHF
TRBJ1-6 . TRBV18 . TGTGCCAGCTCACCACTCGGCAGGATTTATAATTCACCCCTCCACTTT CASSPLGRIYNSPLHF
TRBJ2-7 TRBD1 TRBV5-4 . TGTGCCAGCAGCACGCGAGGGACAGGTCTCTACGAGCAGTACTTC CASSTRGTGLYEQYF
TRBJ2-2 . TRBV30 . TGTGCCTGGCAGCAGGGAAGCGCGAACACCGGGGAGCTGTTTTTT CAWQQGSANTGELFF
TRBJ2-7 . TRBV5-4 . TGTGCCAGCAGCCCTGAGGTCGGCTACGAGCAGTACTTC CASSPEVGYEQYF
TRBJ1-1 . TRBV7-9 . TGTGCCAGCAGCTTACGGAGAGAGAACACTGAAGCTTTCTTT CASSLRRENTEAFF
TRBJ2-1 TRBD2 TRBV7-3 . TGTGCCAGCAGCTTAATCGGTTCTAGCGGGGGGCCTCGGGGATCCTACAATGAGCAGTTCTTC CASSLIGSSGGPRGSYNEQFF
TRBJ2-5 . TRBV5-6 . TGTGCCAGCAGTTCTTATACTCAACAAGAGACCCAGTACTTC CASSSYTQQETQYF
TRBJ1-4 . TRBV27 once TGTGCCAGCAGTACAGGTTATGCAACTAATGAAAAACTGTTTTTT CASSTGYATNEKLFF
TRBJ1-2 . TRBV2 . TGTGCCAGCAGTAGGGAGTATGGCTACACCTTC CASSREYGYTF
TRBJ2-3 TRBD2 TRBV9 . TGTGCCAGCAGCGCGGGCCCCGGGACTAGCGGCACAGATACGCAGTATTTT CASSAGPGTSGTDTQYF
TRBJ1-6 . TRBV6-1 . TGTGCCAGCAGTGACGACAGACGAAATTCACCCCTCCACTTT CASSDDRRNSPLHF
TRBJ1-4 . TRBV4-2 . TGTGCCAGCAGCCAGTCCGGGACACCTACCGAAAAACTGTTTTTT CASSQSGTPTEKLFF
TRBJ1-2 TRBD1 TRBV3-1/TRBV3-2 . TGTGCCAGCAGCCCCTTTTTGTTGGACAGGGGAGTAAGTACGGCCTACACCTTC CASSPFLLDRGVSTAYTF
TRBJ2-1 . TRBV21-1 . TGTGCCAGCAGCAAAGCGCGGGAGAATGAGCAGTTCTTC CASSKARENEQFF
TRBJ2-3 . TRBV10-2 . TGCGCCAGCAGTGAACAGGGTTTCACAGATACGCAGTATTTT CASSEQGFTDTQYF
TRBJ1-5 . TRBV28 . TGTGCCAGCACCTCTCGGGAGCCCCAGCATTTT CASTSREPQHF